This T cell receptor beta chain was obtained from a study of blood T cell repertoires in COVID-19. The wider study: Material from acute and convalescent COVID-19 was sourced from the United States, Italy and Spain. From T cells, B-cell-depleted T cells, or PBMCs came the material, which was cDNA or gDNA.

Per the authors' pipeline: The authors estimated nucleated cell counts from reference gene primer amplification. This table comes from immunoSEQ multiplex PCR, and its TCRdb copy is limited to in-frame clones, with some not included. V and J calls and clone size are as listed in that table; D and trimming were resolved from the DNA. The sample gives tens of thousands of clones, roughly 88% of which show up once; about 4.9% is in the top ten. This receptor was taken from a man aged 55 to 70 with acute or convalescent COVID-19. The sequencing sample was made of peripheral blood.

The CDR3 region is CASIPWGGNTGELFF. The DNA of the CDR3 is TGTGCCAGTATCCCTTGGGGCGGGAACACCGGGGAGCTGTTTTTT. V and J are TRBV19 and TRBJ2-2, with a tentative D call TRBD1 (5 bases). Germline V gene lookup returns CDR1 LNHDA and CDR2 SQIVND (reference sequence). The CDR3 runs to 15 residues. The V end was cut by 7 bases, the J end by 1 base, with 13 bases between. Full variable domain (outside the CDR3, taken from reference TRBV19 and TRBJ2-2): DGGITQSPKYLFRKEGQNVTLSCEQNLNHDAMYWYRQDPGQGLRLIYYSQIVNDFQKGDIAEGYSVSREKKESFPLTVTSAQKNPTAFYLCASIPWGGNTGELFFGEGSRLTVL.